This T cell receptor beta chain was captured by sequencing in a study of early T cells in non-severe SARS-CoV-2 infection. About the research overall: The chains were unpaired, and the sequenced material was bulk RNA from unsorted whole blood. Findings of the study overall: The study's VDJdb matching favored anti-spike CD8 responses and missed private and CD4 specificities.

This clonotype was seen a few times. Its antigen is undetermined. CDR1 LNHDA and CDR2 SQIVND come from the germline V gene (reference sequence). V dropped 3 bases and J dropped 6; count of bases not matched to a gene: 14. This CDR3 has 18 residues. Molecules of cDNA were individually given unique molecular identifiers that were attached to them. TCRdb analysed the 5' RACE reads with MiXCR anew, one entry per CDR3 protein. The sample contains fewer than 85,000 distinct CDR3 sequences, about 13% of which appear only once. The TCR sequence derives from an adult who was a healthcare worker with PCR-confirmed SARS-CoV-2 infection or an uninfected control (not recorded which). The sample comprised whole blood. The chain employs TRBV19 and TRBJ1-5; 10 bases fit TRBD1. The CDR3 sequence: CASSIVLTGGGVSQPQHF. In DNA form, the CDR3 reads TGTGCCAGTAGTATTGTGTTGACAGGGGGCGGTGTAAGTCAGCCCCAGCATTTT.